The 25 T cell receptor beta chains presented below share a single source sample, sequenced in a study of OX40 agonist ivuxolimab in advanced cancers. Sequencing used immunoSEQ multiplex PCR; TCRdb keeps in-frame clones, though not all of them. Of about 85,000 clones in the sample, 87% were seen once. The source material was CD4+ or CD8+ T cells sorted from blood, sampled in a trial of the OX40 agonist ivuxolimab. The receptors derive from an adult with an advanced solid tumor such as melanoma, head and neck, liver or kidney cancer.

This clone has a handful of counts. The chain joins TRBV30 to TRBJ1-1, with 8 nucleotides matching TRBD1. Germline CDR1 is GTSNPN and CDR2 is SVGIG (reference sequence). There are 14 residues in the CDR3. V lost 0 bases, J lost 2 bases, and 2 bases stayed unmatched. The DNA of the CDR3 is TGTGCCTGGAGTGTCAGGGGGCCTAACACTGAAGCTTTCTTT. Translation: CAWSVRGPNTEAFF.

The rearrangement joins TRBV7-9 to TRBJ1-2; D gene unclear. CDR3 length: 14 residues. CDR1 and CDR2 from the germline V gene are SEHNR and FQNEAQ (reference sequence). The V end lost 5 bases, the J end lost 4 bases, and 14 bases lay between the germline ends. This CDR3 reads CASSPLGNIYGYTF. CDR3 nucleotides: TGTGCCAGCAGCCCGCTTGGGAATATCTATGGCTACACCTTC.

The CDR3 loop reads CASSAGGTNEKLFF. The CDR3 coding sequence is TGTGCCAGCAGTGCGGGAGGCACTAATGAAAAACTGTTTTTT. The chain employs TRBV25-1 and TRBJ1-4, with D hard to call. CDR1 is MGHDK and CDR2 is SYGVNS in the germline V gene. This CDR3 contains 14 residues. Trimming took off 4 bases at V and 2 bases at J, with 8 bases between the two ends.

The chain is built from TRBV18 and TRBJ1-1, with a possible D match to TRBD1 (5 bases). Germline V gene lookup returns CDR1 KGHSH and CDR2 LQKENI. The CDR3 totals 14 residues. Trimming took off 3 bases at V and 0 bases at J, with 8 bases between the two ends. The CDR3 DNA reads TGTGCCAGCTCACCTGGGGGGATGAACACTGAAGCTTTCTTT. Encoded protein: CASSPGGMNTEAFF.

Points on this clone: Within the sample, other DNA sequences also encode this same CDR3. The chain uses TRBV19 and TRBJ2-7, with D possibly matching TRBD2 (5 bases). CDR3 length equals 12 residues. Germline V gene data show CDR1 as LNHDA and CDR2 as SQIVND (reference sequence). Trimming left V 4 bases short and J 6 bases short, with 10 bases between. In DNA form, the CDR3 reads TGTGCCAGTAGTACCTTGGGGAGCGAGCAGTACTTC. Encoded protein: CASSTLGSEQYF.

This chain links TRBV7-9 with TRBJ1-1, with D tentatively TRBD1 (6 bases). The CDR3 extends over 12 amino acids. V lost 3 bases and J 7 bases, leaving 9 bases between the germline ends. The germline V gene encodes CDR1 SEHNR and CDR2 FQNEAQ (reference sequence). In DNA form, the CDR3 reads TGTGCCAGCAGCTTGCAGGGGTATGAAGCTTTCTTT. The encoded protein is CASSLQGYEAFF.

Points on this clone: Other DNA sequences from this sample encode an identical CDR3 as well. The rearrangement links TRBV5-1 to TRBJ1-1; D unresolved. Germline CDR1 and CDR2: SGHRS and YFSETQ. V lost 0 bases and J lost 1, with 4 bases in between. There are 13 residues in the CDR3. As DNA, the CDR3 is TGCGCCAGCAGCTTGGGTGGGAACACTGAAGCTTTCTTT. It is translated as CASSLGGNTEAFF. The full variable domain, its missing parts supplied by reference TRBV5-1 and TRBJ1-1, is KAGVTQTPRYLIKTRGQQVTLSCSPISGHRSVSWYQQTPGQGLQFLFEYFSETQRNKGNFPGRFSGRQFSNSRSEMNVSTLELGDSALYLCASSLGGNTEAFFGQGTRLTVV.

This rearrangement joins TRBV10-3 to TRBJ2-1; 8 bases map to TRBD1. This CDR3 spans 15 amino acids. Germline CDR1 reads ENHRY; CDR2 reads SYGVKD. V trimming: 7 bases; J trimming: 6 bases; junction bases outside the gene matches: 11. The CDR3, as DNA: TGTGCCATCATTAAAGACAGGGGTGCTAGCAATGAGCAGTTCTTC. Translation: CAIIKDRGASNEQFF.

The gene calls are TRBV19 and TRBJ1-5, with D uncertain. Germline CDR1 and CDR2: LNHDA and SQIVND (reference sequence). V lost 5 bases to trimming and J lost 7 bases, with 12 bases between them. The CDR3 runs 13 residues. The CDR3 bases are TGTGCCAGTAGTTGGGGATGGGGACAGCCCCAGCATTTT. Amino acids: CASSWGWGQPQHF.

The CDR3 region has the DNA TGTGCCAGCAGTGCTAGCGGGGGGGCTTACGAGCAGTACGTC. Residues: CASSASGGAYEQYV. The chain joins TRBV6-6 to TRBJ2-7, with 12 bases that match TRBD2. The junction had 3 bases not matched to a gene; V was cut back by 5 bases and J by 4 bases. CDR1 and CDR2 (germline): MNHNY, SVGAGI (reference sequence). The CDR3 runs 14 residues.

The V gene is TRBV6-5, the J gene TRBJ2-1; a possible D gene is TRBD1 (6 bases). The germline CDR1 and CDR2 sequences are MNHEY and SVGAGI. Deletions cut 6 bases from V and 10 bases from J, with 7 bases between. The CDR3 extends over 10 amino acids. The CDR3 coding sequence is TGTGCCAGCAGGGACAGAGAGCAGTTCTTC. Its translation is CASRDREQFF.

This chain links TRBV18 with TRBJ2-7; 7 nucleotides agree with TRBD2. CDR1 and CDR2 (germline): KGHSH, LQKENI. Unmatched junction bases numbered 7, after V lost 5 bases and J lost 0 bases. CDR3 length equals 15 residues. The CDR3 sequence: CASSDRDYHSYEQYF. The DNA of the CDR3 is TGTGCCAGCTCAGACCGGGACTATCACTCCTACGAGCAGTACTTC.

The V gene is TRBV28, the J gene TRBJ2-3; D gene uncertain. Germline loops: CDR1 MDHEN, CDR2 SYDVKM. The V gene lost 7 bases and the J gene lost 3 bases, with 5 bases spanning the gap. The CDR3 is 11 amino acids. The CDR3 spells CASTMTDTQYF. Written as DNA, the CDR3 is TGTGCCAGCACCATGACAGATACGCAGTATTTT.

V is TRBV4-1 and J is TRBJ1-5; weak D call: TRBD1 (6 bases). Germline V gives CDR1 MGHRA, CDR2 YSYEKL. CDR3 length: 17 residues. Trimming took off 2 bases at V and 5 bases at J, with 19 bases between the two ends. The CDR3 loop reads CASSQTQIRGGYQPQHF. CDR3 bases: TGCGCCAGCAGCCAAACTCAAATTAGGGGGGGTTATCAGCCCCAGCATTTT.

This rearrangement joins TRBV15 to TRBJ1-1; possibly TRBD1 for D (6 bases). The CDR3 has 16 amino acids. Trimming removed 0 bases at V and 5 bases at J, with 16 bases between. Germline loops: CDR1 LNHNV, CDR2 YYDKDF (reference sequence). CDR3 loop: CATSRDKTGRGTEAFF. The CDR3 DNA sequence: TGTGCCACCAGCAGAGATAAAACAGGGAGGGGGACTGAAGCTTTCTTT.

In nucleotides, the CDR3 is TGCGCCAGCAGTCAATCTTACAGGAGCTACTACGAGCAGTACGTC. Its protein product is CASSQSYRSYYEQYV. The rearrangement uses TRBV23-1 and TRBJ2-7; weak D call: TRBD1 (5 bases). TRBV23-1 is an open reading frame whose function is uncertain. The CDR3 has 15 residues. V was trimmed by 0 bases and J by 3 bases, leaving 12 bases between them.

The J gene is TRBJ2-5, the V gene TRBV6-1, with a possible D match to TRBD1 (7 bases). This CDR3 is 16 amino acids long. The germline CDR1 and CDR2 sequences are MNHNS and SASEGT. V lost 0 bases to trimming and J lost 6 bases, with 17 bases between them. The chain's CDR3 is CASSEAVGGQTKTQYF. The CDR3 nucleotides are TGTGCCAGCAGTGAAGCGGTCGGGGGACAGACAAAGACCCAGTACTTC.

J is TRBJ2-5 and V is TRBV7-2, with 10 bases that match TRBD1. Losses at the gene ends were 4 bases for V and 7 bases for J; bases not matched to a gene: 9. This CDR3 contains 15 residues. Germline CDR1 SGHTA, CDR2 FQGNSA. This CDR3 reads CASSYDRGPGGTQYF. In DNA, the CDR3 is TGTGCCAGCAGCTACGACAGGGGGCCTGGTGGGACCCAGTACTTC.

In DNA, the CDR3 is TGTGCCAGCAGCTTAGCGGCCGGCGGGAGGGGTGACGAGCAGTACTTC. Protein product: CASSLAAGGRGDEQYF. This sequence joins TRBV7-2 and TRBJ2-7; 9 bases agree with TRBD2. Germline V gene sequence: CDR1 SGHTA, CDR2 FQGNSA. There are 16 residues in the CDR3. With 0 bases clipped from V and 5 bases from J, the junction kept 8 bases outside the gene matches. Based on the CDR3 plus reference TRBV7-2 and TRBJ2-7, the full variable domain is GAGVSQSPSNKVTEKGKDVELRCDPISGHTALYWYRQSLGQGLEFLIYFQGNSAPDKSGLPSDRFSAERTGGSVSTLTIQRTQQEDSAVYLCASSLAAGGRGDEQYFGPGTRLTVT.

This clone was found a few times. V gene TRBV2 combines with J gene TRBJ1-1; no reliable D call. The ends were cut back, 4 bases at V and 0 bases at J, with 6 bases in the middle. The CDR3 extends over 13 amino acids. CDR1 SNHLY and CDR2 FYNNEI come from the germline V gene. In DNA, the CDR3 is TGTGCCAGCAGTGCAGGCTTGAACACTGAAGCTTTCTTT. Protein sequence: CASSAGLNTEAFF.

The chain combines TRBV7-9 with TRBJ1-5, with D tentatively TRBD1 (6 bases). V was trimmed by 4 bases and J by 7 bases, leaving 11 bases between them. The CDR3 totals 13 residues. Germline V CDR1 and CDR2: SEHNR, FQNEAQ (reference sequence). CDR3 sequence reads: CASSSDSPQPQHF. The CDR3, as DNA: TGTGCCAGCAGCTCGGACAGTCCACAGCCCCAGCATTTT. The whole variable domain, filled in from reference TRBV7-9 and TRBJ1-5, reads DTGVSQNPRHKITKRGQNVTFRCDPISEHNRLYWYRQTLGQGPEFLTYFQNEAQLEKSRLLSDRFSAERPKGSFSTLEIQRTEQGDSAMYLCASSSDSPQPQHFGDGTRLSIL.

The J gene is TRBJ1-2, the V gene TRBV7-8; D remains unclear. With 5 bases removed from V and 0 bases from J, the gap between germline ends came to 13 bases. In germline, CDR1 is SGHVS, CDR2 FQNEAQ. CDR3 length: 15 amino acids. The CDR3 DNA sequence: TGTGCCAGCAGCCCCCGGCGTTTCTCTAACTATGGCTACACCTTC. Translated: CASSPRRFSNYGYTF.

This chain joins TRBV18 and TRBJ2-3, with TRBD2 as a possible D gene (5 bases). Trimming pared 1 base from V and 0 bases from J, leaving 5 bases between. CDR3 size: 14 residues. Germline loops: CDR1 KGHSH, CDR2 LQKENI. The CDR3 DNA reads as TGTGCCAGCTCACCACGCGGGAGCACAGATACGCAGTATTTT. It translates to CASSPRGSTDTQYF.

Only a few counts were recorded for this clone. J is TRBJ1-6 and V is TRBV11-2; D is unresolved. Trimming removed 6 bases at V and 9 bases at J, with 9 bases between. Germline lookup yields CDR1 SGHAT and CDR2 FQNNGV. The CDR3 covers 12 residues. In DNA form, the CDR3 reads TGTGCCAGCAGTAACCCCGCTTCACCCCTCCACTTT. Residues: CASSNPASPLHF.

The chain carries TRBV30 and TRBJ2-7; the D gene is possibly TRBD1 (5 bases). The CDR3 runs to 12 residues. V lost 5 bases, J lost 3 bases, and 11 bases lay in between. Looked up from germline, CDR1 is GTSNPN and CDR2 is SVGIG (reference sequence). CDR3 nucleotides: TGTGCCTGGTCAGCAGGGAACTACGAGCAGTACTTC. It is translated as CAWSAGNYEQYF.